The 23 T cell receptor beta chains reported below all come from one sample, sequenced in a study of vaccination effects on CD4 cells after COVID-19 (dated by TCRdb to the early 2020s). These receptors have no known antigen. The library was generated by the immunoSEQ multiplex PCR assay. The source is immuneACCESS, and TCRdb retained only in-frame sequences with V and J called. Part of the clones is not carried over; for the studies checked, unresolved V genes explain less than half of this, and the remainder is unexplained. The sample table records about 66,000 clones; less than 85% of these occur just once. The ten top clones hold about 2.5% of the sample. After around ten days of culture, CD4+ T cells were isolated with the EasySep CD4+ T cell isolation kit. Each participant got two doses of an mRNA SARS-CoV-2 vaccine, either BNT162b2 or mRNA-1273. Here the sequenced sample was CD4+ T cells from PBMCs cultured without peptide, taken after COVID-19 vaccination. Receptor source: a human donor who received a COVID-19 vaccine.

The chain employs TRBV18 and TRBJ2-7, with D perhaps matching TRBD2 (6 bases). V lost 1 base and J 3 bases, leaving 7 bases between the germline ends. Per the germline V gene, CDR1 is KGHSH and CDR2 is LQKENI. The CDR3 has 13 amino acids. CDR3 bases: TGTGCCAGCTCACCACGGAGGGACTACGAGCAGTACGTC. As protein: CASSPRRDYEQYV.

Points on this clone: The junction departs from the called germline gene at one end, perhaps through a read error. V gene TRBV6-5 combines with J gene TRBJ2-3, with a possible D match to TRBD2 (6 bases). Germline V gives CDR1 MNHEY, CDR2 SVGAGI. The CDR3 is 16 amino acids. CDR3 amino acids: CASSNSGGLSTDTQYF. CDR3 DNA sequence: TGTGCCAGCAGTAACTCAGGAGGGCTTAGCACAGATACGCAGTATTTT.

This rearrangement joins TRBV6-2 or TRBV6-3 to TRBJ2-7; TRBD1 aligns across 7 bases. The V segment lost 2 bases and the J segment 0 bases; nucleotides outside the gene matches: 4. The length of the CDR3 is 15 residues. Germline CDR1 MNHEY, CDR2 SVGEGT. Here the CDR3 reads CASSYRQGRSYEQYV. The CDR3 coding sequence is TGTGCCAGCAGTTACCGACAGGGCCGCTCCTACGAGCAGTACGTC.

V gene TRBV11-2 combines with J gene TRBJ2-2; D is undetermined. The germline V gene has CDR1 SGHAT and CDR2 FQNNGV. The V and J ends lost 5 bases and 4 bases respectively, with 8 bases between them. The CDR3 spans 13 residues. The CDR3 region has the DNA TGTGCCAGCAGCCCCCAGATCACCGGGGAGCTGTTTTTT. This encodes CASSPQITGELFF.

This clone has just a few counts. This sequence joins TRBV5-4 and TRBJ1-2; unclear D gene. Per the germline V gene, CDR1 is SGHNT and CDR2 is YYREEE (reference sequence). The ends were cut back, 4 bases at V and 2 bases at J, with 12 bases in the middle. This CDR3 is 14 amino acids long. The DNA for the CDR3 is TGTGCCAGCAGCCCAACGACGGCGAACTATGGCTACACCTTC. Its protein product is CASSPTTANYGYTF. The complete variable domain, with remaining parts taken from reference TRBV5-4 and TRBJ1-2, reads ETGVTQSPTHLIKTRGQQVTLRCSSQSGHNTVSWYQQALGQGPQFIFQYYREEENGRGNFPPRFSGLQFPNYSSELNVNALELDDSALYLCASSPTTANYGYTFGSGTRLTVV.

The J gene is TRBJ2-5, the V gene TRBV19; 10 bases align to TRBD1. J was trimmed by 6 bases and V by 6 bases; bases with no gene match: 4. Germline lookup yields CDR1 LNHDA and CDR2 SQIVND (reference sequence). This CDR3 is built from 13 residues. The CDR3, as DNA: TGTGCCAGTAGCTGGACAGGGGGACAGACCCAGTACTTC. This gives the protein CASSWTGGQTQYF.

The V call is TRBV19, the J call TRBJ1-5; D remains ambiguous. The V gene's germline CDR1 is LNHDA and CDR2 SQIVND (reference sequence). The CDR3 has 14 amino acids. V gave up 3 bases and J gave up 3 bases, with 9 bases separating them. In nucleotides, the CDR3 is TGTGCCAGTAGTATGGAACGGCACAATCAGCCCCAGCATTTT. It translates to CASSMERHNQPQHF.

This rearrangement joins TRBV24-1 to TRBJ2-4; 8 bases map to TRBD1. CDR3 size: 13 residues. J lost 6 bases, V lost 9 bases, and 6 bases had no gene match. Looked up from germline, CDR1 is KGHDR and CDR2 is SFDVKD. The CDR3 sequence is CATQDRVGNIQYF. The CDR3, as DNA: TGTGCCACCCAGGACAGGGTCGGAAACATTCAGTACTTC.

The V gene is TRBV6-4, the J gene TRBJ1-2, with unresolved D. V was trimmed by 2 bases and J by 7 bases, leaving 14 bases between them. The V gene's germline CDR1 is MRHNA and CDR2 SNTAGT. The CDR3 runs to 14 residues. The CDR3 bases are TGTGCCAGCAGTGACGTCTGGAAGGGAGGTGGCTACACCTTC. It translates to CASSDVWKGGGYTF.

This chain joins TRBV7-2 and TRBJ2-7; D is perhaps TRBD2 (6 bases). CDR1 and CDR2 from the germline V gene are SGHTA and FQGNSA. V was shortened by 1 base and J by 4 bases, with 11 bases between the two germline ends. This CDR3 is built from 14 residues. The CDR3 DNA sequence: TGTGCCAGCAGCTTAGGTACGGGAGTGTACGAGCAGTACGTC. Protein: CASSLGTGVYEQYV.

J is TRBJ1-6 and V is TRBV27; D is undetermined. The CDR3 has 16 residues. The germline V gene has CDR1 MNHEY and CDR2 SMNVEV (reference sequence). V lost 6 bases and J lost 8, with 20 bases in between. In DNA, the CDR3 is TGTGCCAGCAGGGTGCTATTGAGCCTAGGCGATTCACCCCTCCACTTT. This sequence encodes CASRVLLSLGDSPLHF.

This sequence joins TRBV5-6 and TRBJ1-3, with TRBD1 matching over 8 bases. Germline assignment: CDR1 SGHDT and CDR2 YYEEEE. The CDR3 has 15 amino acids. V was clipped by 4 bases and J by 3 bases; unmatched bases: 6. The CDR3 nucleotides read TGTGCCAGCAGCACGTTGGACAGGGATGGAAACACCATATATTTT. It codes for CASSTLDRDGNTIYF.

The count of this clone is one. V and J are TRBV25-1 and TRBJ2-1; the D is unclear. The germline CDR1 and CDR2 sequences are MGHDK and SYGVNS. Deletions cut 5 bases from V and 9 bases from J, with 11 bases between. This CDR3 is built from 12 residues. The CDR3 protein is CASSSNIGEQFF. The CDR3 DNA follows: TGTGCCAGCAGTTCTAACATCGGTGAGCAGTTCTTC.

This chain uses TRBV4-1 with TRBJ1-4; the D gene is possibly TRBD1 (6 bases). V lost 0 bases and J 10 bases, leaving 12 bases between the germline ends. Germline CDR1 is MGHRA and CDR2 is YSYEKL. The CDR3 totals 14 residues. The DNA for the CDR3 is TGCGCCAGCAGCCAAGATCGGGGCAGGGGAAAACTGTTTTTT. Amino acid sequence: CASSQDRGRGKLFF.

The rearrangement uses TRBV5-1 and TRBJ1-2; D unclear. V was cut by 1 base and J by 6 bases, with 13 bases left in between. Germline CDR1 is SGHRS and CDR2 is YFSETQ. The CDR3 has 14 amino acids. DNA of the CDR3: TGCGCCAGCAGCTTGAATGGTGACACAAATGGCTACACCTTC. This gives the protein CASSLNGDTNGYTF.

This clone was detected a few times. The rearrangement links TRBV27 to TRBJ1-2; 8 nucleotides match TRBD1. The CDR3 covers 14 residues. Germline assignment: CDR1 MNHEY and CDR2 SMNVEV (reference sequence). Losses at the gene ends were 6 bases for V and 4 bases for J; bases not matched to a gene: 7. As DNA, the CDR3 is TGTGCCAGCAGACCGACAGGGGCTGGCTATGGCTACACCTTC. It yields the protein CASRPTGAGYGYTF.

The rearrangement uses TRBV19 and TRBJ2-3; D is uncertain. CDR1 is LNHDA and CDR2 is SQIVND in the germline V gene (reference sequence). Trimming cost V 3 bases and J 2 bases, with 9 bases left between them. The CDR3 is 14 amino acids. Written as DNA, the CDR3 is TGTGCCAGTAGTATTATTCCCCTCACAGATACGCAGTATTTT. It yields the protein CASSIIPLTDTQYF.

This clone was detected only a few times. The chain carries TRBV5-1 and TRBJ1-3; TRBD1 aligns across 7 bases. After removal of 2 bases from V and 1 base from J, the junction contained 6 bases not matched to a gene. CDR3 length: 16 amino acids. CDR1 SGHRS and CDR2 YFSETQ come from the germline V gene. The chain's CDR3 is CASSLTGADSGNTIYF. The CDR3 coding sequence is TGCGCCAGCAGCTTAACAGGGGCCGATTCTGGAAACACCATATATTTT. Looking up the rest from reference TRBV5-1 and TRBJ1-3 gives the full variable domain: KAGVTQTPRYLIKTRGQQVTLSCSPISGHRSVSWYQQTPGQGLQFLFEYFSETQRNKGNFPGRFSGRQFSNSRSEMNVSTLELGDSALYLCASSLTGADSGNTIYFGEGSWLTVV.

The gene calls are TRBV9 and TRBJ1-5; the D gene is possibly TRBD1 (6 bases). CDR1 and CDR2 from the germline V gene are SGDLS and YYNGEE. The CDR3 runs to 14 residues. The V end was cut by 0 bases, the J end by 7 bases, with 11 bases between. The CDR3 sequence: CASSVEGGRQPQHF. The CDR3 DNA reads TGTGCCAGCAGCGTAGAAGGGGGGCGACAGCCCCAGCATTTT.

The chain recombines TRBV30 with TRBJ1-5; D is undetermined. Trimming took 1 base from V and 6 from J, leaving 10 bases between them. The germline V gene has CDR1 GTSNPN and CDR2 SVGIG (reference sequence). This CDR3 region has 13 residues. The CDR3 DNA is TGTGCCTGGAGTGATAAGGGAGGTCAGCCCCAGCATTTT. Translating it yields CAWSDKGGQPQHF.

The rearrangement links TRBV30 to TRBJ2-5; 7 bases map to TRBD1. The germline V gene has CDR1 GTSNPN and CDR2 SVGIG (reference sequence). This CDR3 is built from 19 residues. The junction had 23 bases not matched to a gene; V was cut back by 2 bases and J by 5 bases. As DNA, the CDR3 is TGTGCCTGGAGTATTGGACCCGAACCCTATACAGGGGACGAGGAGACCCAGTACTTC. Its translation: CAWSIGPEPYTGDEETQYF.

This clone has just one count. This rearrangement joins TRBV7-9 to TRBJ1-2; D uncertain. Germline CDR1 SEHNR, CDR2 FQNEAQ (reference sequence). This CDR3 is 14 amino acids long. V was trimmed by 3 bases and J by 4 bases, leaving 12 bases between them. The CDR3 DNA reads TGTGCCAGCAGCTTGAGCCCCACCACCTATGGCTACACCTTC. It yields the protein CASSLSPTTYGYTF.

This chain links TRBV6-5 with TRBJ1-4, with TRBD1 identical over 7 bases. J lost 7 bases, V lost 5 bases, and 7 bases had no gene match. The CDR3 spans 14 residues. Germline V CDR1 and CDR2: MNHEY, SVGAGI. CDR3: CASSTRQGTEKLFF. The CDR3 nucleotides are TGTGCCAGCAGTACCCGACAGGGTACTGAAAAACTGTTTTTT.